The 20 T cell receptor beta chains below all came from one sample that was sequenced in a study of blood T cell repertoires in COVID-19. Profiled with immunoSEQ multiplex PCR; TCRdb holds only in-frame clones, not every one. Of tens of thousands of clones listed, 80% are singletons. Sequences were obtained from peripheral blood. These receptors were obtained from a woman between 70 and 85 years old with acute or convalescent COVID-19.

The V gene is TRBV7-2, the J gene TRBJ1-5; unclear D gene. Germline V gives CDR1 SGHTA, CDR2 FQGNSA. The CDR3 runs 15 residues. Trimming removed 4 bases from V and 3 bases from J, with 13 bases in between. Here the CDR3 DNA reads TGTGCCAGCAGCTCTTGGGGAGGTACCAATCAGCCCCAGCATTTT. Residues: CASSSWGGTNQPQHF.

The chain carries TRBV5-6 and TRBJ2-7, with D possibly TRBD2 on 6 matching bases. The CDR3 totals 13 residues. V shed 4 bases and J shed 4 bases, with 12 bases lying between them. Per the germline V gene, CDR1 is SGHDT and CDR2 is YYEEEE. The CDR3 coding sequence is TGTGCCAGCAGCCCCGCCGCGGGGTACGAGCAGTACTTC. It translates to CASSPAAGYEQYF.

This clone was counted a single time. The gene calls are TRBV7-9 and TRBJ1-2, with D hard to call. Germline-derived CDR1 and CDR2 are SEHNR and FQNEAQ (reference sequence). The CDR3 has 14 residues. V was cut by 0 bases and J by 9 bases, with 14 bases left in between. As DNA, the CDR3 is TGTGCCAGCAGCTTAGCGCCGCAGGTGGGTCGCTACACCTTC. This sequence encodes CASSLAPQVGRYTF.

This clone has just one count. The CDR3 here is CAIREQGSSGNTIYF. CDR3 bases: TGTGCCATCAGGGAACAGGGGAGCTCTGGAAACACCATATATTTT. The chain links TRBV10-3 to TRBJ1-3; 7 nucleotides match TRBD1. CDR1 and CDR2 from the germline V gene are ENHRY and SYGVKD. The CDR3 length is 15 residues. V lost 6 bases, J lost 0 bases, and 5 bases stayed unmatched.

The chain combines TRBV6-1 with TRBJ1-5; 9 bases are shared with TRBD1. V trimming: 3 bases; J trimming: 6 bases; junction bases outside the gene matches: 6. Looked up from germline, CDR1 is MNHNS and CDR2 is SASEGT. The CDR3 sequence is 15 residues long. The CDR3 is CASSEQDRGFQPQHF. The CDR3 nucleotides are TGTGCCAGCAGTGAGCAGGACAGGGGTTTTCAGCCCCAGCATTTT.

This chain joins TRBV5-1 and TRBJ1-5, with TRBD1 matching over 9 bases. Looked up from germline, CDR1 is SGHRS and CDR2 is YFSETQ. The ends lost 3 bases at V and 3 bases at J; junction bases unmatched: 4. This CDR3 is built from 15 residues. CDR3 sequence reads: CASSSGTGLNQPQHF. The CDR3 nucleotides read TGCGCCAGCAGCTCCGGGACAGGGCTCAATCAGCCCCAGCATTTT.

V is TRBV4-3 and J is TRBJ1-4, with 8 bases lining up with TRBD1. The trim removed 0 bases at V and 8 bases at J, leaving 5 bases unmatched. This CDR3 spans 15 amino acids. Germline V gene sequence: CDR1 LGHNA, CDR2 YSLEER. The CDR3 sequence: CASSQETAGGEKLFF. The CDR3 DNA reads as TGCGCCAGCAGCCAAGAGACGGCAGGGGGCGAAAAACTGTTTTTT.

The J gene is TRBJ2-4, the V gene TRBV11-3; tentatively, D is TRBD2 (6 bases). In germline, CDR1 is SGHNT, CDR2 YENEEA. Trimming took 0 bases from V and 1 from J, leaving 13 bases between them. The CDR3 spans 17 residues. CDR3 DNA: TGTGCCAGCAGCTTAGATAGCGGCTGGGGGGCCAAAAACATTCAGTACTTC. Protein: CASSLDSGWGAKNIQYF.

In this sample, this clone turned up once. This chain uses TRBV19 with TRBJ1-5; D might be TRBD1 (6 bases). Trimming cost V 8 bases and J 0 bases, with 14 bases left between them. In germline, CDR1 is LNHDA, CDR2 SQIVND (reference sequence). This CDR3 is 15 amino acids long. Here the CDR3 reads CASGTDRYSNQPQHF. The DNA for the CDR3 is TGTGCCAGTGGAACTGACAGGTATAGCAATCAGCCCCAGCATTTT.

As for this clone: One end of the junction is discordant with germline, which a read error may explain. The V call is TRBV6-2 or TRBV6-3, the J call TRBJ1-1; D unclear. The CDR3 totals 14 residues. From germline, CDR1 is MNHEY and CDR2 SVGEGT. The CDR3 DNA sequence: TGTGCCAGCAGTTCACCTTGGACGGGGTCTGAGGCTTTCTTT. Its protein is CASSSPWTGSEAFF.

The CDR3 coding sequence is TGTGCCACTAAACAGGGCTCTGAAGCTTTCTTT. Translating gives CATKQGSEAFF. V is TRBV10-3 and J is TRBJ1-1; D might be TRBD1 (6 bases). Trimming took 10 bases from V and 6 from J, leaving 12 bases between them. Germline-derived CDR1 and CDR2 are ENHRY and SYGVKD. The CDR3 is made up of 11 amino acids.

In this sample, this clone turned up once. V gene TRBV5-1 combines with J gene TRBJ1-6, with 10 bases aligning to TRBD1. Germline assignment: CDR1 SGHRS and CDR2 YFSETQ. Trimming removed 4 bases from V and 8 bases from J; junction bases left unmatched: 9. The CDR3 has 16 residues. The CDR3, as DNA: TGCGCCAGCAGCACAGCGACAGGGGGCAGGGATTCACCCCTCCACTTT. Its translation: CASSTATGGRDSPLHF.

This chain links TRBV20-1 with TRBJ1-4, with D possibly TRBD1 on 5 matching bases. V lost 3 bases, J lost 5 bases, and 19 bases lay in between. Germline V gives CDR1 DFQATT, CDR2 SNEGSKA (reference sequence). There are 16 residues in the CDR3. DNA for the CDR3: TGCAGTGCTAGTAACAGGATACTCTCCTACAATGAAAAACTGTTTTTT. Amino acids: CSASNRILSYNEKLFF.

This CDR3 is CASSLRTGTNYGYTF. CDR3 DNA sequence: TGTGCCAGCAGCCTACGGACAGGGACCAACTATGGCTACACCTTC. The chain uses TRBV4-2 and TRBJ1-2, with 8 bases aligning to TRBD1. This CDR3 contains 15 residues. Losses at the gene ends were 4 bases for V and 2 bases for J; bases not matched to a gene: 6. Germline CDR1 reads LGHNA; CDR2 reads YNFKEQ.

The J gene is TRBJ1-1, the V gene TRBV10-2; TRBD1 matches 9 bases. The CDR3 is 14 residues long. CDR1 is WSHSY, CDR2 SAAADI, per germline. After removal of 4 bases from V and 1 base from J, the junction contained 1 base not matched to a gene. The CDR3 sequence is CASSGTGENTEAFF. The CDR3 DNA sequence: TGCGCCAGCAGTGGGACAGGGGAGAACACTGAAGCTTTCTTT.

This clone was picked up a small number of times. The V gene is TRBV29-1, the J gene TRBJ2-5; D is possibly TRBD2 (5 bases). Germline values: CDR1 SQVTM, CDR2 ANQGSEA. This CDR3 has 13 residues. The germline V and J ends were trimmed by 0 bases and 3 bases, with 8 bases remaining between them. DNA for the CDR3: TGCAGCGTTGAAGACAGGACTGAAGAGACCCAGTACTTC. It is translated as CSVEDRTEETQYF.

This clone appeared once. The V and J genes are TRBV7-2 and TRBJ1-2; maybe TRBD1 (6 bases). The germline V and J ends were trimmed by 4 bases and 5 bases, with 17 bases remaining between them. The CDR3 consists of 15 residues. The germline gives CDR1 SGHTA, CDR2 FQGNSA. CDR3 sequence (DNA): TGTGCCAGCAGCTCTTTCCCGGGACAAATATATGGCTACACCTTC. Translating it yields CASSSFPGQIYGYTF.

In DNA, the CDR3 is TGTGCCAGCAGACCCCGCAGGGGCACTGAAGCTTTCTTT. Residues: CASRPRRGTEAFF. The rearrangement links TRBV6-6 to TRBJ1-1, with a tentative D call TRBD1 (6 bases). CDR3 length: 13 residues. CDR1 and CDR2 from the germline V gene are MNHNY and SVGAGI (reference sequence). Between the trimmed V and J ends, which lost 6 bases and 4 bases, there was a span of 12 bases.

The CDR3 loop is CASSLGRFSYNEQFF. The DNA of the CDR3 is TGTGCCAGCAGCTTAGGTCGGTTTTCCTACAATGAGCAGTTCTTC. The rearrangement uses TRBV7-8 and TRBJ2-1; D unresolved. The CDR3 loop spans 15 amino acids. The ends were cut back, 1 base at V and 1 base at J, with 8 bases in the middle. Germline-derived CDR1 and CDR2 are SGHVS and FQNEAQ.

The chain uses TRBV6-2 or TRBV6-3 and TRBJ2-7; 13 nucleotides agree with TRBD2. The CDR3 spans 16 residues. V lost 3 bases and J lost 7; bases outside the gene matches: 9. Germline V gene lookup returns CDR1 MNHEY and CDR2 SVGEGT. CDR3 in DNA: TGTGCCAGCAGTTATGATAGGACTAGCGGGAGCAGGGAGCAGTACTTC. Residues: CASSYDRTSGSREQYF.